These 18 T cell receptor beta chains share one sample of origin, sequenced in a study of blood T cell repertoires in COVID-19. Assay used: immunoSEQ multiplex PCR; TCRdb lists only in-frame clones, some missing. The data contain tens of thousands of clones, roughly 80% of them singletons. Specimen: peripheral blood. The receptors here all came from a woman aged 70-85 years with acute or convalescent COVID-19.

The chain has TRBV6-6 and TRBJ1-5; D possibly corresponds to TRBD1 (6 bases). Trimming shortened V by 4 bases and J by 7 bases, and 14 bases separated the two germline ends. Germline lookup yields CDR1 MNHNY and CDR2 SVGAGI (reference sequence). CDR3 length: 14 amino acids. The CDR3: CASSSGTQGQPQHF. CDR3 DNA sequence: TGTGCCAGCAGTTCCGGGACACAAGGCCAGCCCCAGCATTTT.

This chain joins TRBV6-5 and TRBJ2-7, with D uncertain. This CDR3 spans 13 amino acids. Germline assignment: CDR1 MNHEY and CDR2 SVGAGI. Deletions cut 5 bases from V and 0 bases from J, with 8 bases between. CDR3 coding DNA: TGTGCCAGCAGTCGTCAGGTCTCCTACGAGCAGTACTTC. Protein: CASSRQVSYEQYF.

The chain carries TRBV6-5 and TRBJ1-5, with 7 bases lining up with TRBD1. This CDR3 has 15 amino acids. V lost 6 bases and J lost 6; bases outside the gene matches: 11. Germline loops: CDR1 MNHEY, CDR2 SVGAGI. CDR3 amino acids: CASRYPGGFSQPQHF. The CDR3 region has the DNA TGTGCCAGCAGGTATCCAGGGGGTTTTTCTCAGCCCCAGCATTTT.

CDR3 sequence reads: CASSEGSINQPQHF. The CDR3 DNA reads TGTGCCAGCAGTGAAGGGAGCATCAATCAGCCCCAGCATTTT. The V call is TRBV2, the J call TRBJ1-5, with no clear D. The germline gives CDR1 SNHLY, CDR2 FYNNEI. Trimming removed 1 base at V and 3 bases at J, with 7 bases between. The CDR3 is 14 residues long.

This clone was found once. V usage is TRBV24-1 and J usage is TRBJ2-1, with 7 bases aligning to TRBD2. V lost 2 bases, J lost 0 bases, and 3 bases stayed unmatched. The germline V gene encodes CDR1 KGHDR and CDR2 SFDVKD. CDR3 length: 16 residues. CDR3 sequence: CATSDSWGGSYNEQFF. Written as DNA, the CDR3 is TGTGCCACCAGTGATTCTTGGGGGGGCTCCTACAATGAGCAGTTCTTC.

The rearrangement uses TRBV27 and TRBJ2-7, with 7 bases identical to TRBD2. V dropped 6 bases and J dropped 4; count of bases not matched to a gene: 12. The germline V gene encodes CDR1 MNHEY and CDR2 SMNVEV (reference sequence). This CDR3 has 15 amino acids. The CDR3 loop reads CASRGGGSHVYEQYF. For the CDR3, the DNA is TGTGCCAGCAGAGGCGGGGGTTCTCATGTTTACGAGCAGTACTTC.

The chain carries TRBV19 and TRBJ1-5; 7 bases match TRBD1. CDR1 and CDR2 from the germline V gene are LNHDA and SQIVND (reference sequence). Unmatched junction bases numbered 10, after V lost 1 base and J lost 4 bases. The CDR3 extends over 17 amino acids. This CDR3 is CASSIGQGNLSNQPQHF. CDR3 coding DNA: TGTGCCAGTAGTATAGGACAGGGTAACCTTAGTAATCAGCCCCAGCATTTT.

The chain carries TRBV7-2 and TRBJ1-2, with D tentatively TRBD1 (5 bases). This CDR3 is 13 amino acids long. CDR1 is SGHTA, CDR2 FQGNSA, per germline. V lost 0 bases and J 4 bases, leaving 6 bases between the germline ends. CDR3 DNA: TGTGCCAGCAGCTTAGCTGACAGCTATGGCTACACCTTC. It yields the protein CASSLADSYGYTF.

This clone was found a few times. CDR3 residues: CASSLQGYSNQPQHF. CDR3 nucleotide sequence: TGTGCCAGCAGCCTACAGGGTTATAGCAATCAGCCCCAGCATTTT. The chain uses TRBV5-8 and TRBJ1-5; weak D call: TRBD1 (6 bases). Germline loops: CDR1 SGHTS, CDR2 YDEGEE. The CDR3 consists of 15 residues. V lost 4 bases to trimming and J lost 0 bases, with 11 bases between them.

This chain uses TRBV29-1 with TRBJ1-2; D is uncertain. Trimming left V 6 bases short and J 5 bases short, with 10 bases between. Germline V gives CDR1 SQVTM, CDR2 ANQGSEA. The CDR3 length is 11 residues. The CDR3 DNA reads TGCAGCGTCCCGACGGGTTATGGCTACACCTTC. This gives the protein CSVPTGYGYTF.

CDR3 loop: CASSLTGQGFYGYTF. CDR3 coding DNA: TGTGCCAGCAGCTTAACGGGACAGGGCTTCTATGGCTACACCTTC. The chain couples TRBV7-2 to TRBJ1-2; 9 bases match TRBD1. V gave up 2 bases and J gave up 4 bases; unmatched junction bases: 5. This CDR3 region has 15 residues. The germline V gene has CDR1 SGHTA and CDR2 FQGNSA.

This clone was seen more than once but under ten times. J is TRBJ1-1 and V is TRBV11-2, with D possibly being TRBD1 (5 bases). In germline, CDR1 is SGHAT, CDR2 FQNNGV. CDR3 length: 16 residues. V lost 1 base, J lost 2 bases, and 14 bases lay in between. This chain's CDR3 is CASSLGGGTYNTEAFF. The CDR3 nucleotides read TGTGCCAGCAGCTTAGGGGGCGGGACCTACAACACTGAAGCTTTCTTT.

This clone has a single count. The chain uses TRBV11-2 and TRBJ1-6; no clear D gene. In germline, CDR1 is SGHAT, CDR2 FQNNGV. Trimming stripped 2 bases from V and 9 bases from J, with 14 bases between. The CDR3 spans 15 residues. The chain's CDR3 is CASSLNHIAFSPLHF. The CDR3 DNA sequence: TGTGCCAGCAGCTTAAATCACATCGCCTTTTCACCCCTCCACTTT.

This clone appeared a single time. The chain recombines TRBV7-2 with TRBJ1-6; a possible D gene is TRBD1 (5 bases). Germline lookup yields CDR1 SGHTA and CDR2 FQGNSA. Trimming removed 0 bases from V and 0 bases from J, with 6 bases in between. CDR3 length: 16 residues. In DNA form, the CDR3 reads TGTGCCAGCAGCTTAGCGGGGGGCTCCTATAATTCACCCCTCCACTTT. Amino acid sequence: CASSLAGGSYNSPLHF.

This clone was seen once. V usage is TRBV5-6 and J usage is TRBJ2-7, with D possibly TRBD2 on 6 matching bases. The germline V gene has CDR1 SGHDT and CDR2 YYEEEE. This CDR3 region has 14 residues. V lost 3 bases and J 1 base, leaving 11 bases between the germline ends. DNA of the CDR3: TGTGCCAGCAGCTCAAGACGGGAGTCCTACGAGCAGTACTTC. Its protein is CASSSRRESYEQYF.

This rearrangement joins TRBV28 to TRBJ1-5; 7 bases map to TRBD1. CDR3 length: 19 residues. Trimming at V came to 7 bases and at J to 0 bases, leaving 18 bases not matched to a gene. The V gene's germline CDR1 is MDHEN and CDR2 SYDVKM. CDR3 region: CASNTIQGTGGYSNQPQHF. For the CDR3, the DNA is TGTGCCAGCAATACTATACAGGGGACGGGCGGATATAGCAATCAGCCCCAGCATTTT.

The chain uses TRBV3-1 (or the pseudogene TRBV3-2) and TRBJ2-1; no clear D gene. Trimming took 4 bases from V and 1 from J, leaving 2 bases between them. Germline V gene lookup returns CDR1 LGHDT and CDR2 YNNKEL (reference sequence). The CDR3 covers 12 residues. The CDR3 DNA is TGTGCCAGCAGCCCTTCCTACAATGAGCAGTTCTTC. It encodes CASSPSYNEQFF.

This clone is a singleton in its sample. CDR3 amino acids: CASSQSQVTYNEQFF. The DNA for the CDR3 is TGCGCCAGCAGCCAAAGCCAGGTAACCTACAATGAGCAGTTCTTC. The chain links TRBV4-3 to TRBJ2-1; D ambiguous. V lost 2 bases, J lost 2 bases, and 10 bases lay in between. Germline assignment: CDR1 LGHNA and CDR2 YSLEER. The CDR3 length is 15 residues.